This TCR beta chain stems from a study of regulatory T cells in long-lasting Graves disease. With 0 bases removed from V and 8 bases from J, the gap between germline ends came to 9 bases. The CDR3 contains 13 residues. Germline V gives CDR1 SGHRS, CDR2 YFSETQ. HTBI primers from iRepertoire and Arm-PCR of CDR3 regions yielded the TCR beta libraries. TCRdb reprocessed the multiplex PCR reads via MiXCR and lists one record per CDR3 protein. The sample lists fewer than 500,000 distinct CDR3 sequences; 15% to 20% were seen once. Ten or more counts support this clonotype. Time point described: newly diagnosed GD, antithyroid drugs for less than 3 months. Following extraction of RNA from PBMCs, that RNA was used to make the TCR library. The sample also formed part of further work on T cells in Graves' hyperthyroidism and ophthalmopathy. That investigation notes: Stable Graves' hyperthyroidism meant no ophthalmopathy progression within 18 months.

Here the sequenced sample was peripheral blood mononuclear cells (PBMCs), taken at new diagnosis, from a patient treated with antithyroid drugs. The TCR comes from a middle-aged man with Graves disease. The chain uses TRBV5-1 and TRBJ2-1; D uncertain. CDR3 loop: CASSLARGDEQFF. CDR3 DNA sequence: TGCGCCAGCAGCTTGGCACGAGGCGATGAGCAGTTCTTC.